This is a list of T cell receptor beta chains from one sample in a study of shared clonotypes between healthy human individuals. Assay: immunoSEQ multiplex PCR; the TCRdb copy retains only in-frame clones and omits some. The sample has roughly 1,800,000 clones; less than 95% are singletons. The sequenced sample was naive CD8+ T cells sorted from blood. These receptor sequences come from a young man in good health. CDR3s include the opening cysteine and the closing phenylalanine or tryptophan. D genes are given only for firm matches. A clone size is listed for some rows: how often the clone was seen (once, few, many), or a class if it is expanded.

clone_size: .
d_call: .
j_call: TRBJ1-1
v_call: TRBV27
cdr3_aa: CASSLGANTEAFF
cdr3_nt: TGTGCCAGCAGCCTCGGGGCGAACACTGAAGCTTTCTTT

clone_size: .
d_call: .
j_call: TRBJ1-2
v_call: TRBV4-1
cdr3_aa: CASSPNFLGSNYGYTF
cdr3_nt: TGCGCCAGCAGCCCCAACTTCCTGGGATCCAACTATGGCTACACCTTC

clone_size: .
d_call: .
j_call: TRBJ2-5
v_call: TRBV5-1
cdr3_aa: CASSLVFRGLASSDAETQYF
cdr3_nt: TGCGCCAGCAGCTTGGTTTTTCGAGGCCTCGCTAGCTCGGACGCTGAGACCCAGTACTTC

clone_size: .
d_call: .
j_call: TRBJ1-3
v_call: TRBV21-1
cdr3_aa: CASSKDGTGSGNTIYF
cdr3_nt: TGTGCCAGCAGCAAAGATGGGACAGGCTCTGGAAACACCATATATTTT

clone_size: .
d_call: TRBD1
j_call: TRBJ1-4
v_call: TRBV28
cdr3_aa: CASSVRDRGGLPNEKLFF
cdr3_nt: TGTGCCAGCAGTGTCCGGGACAGGGGCGGTCTACCTAATGAAAAACTGTTTTTT

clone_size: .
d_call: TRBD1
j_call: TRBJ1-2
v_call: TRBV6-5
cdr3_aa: CASSITGGYGYTF
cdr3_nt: TGTGCCAGCAGCATAACAGGGGGCTATGGCTACACCTTC

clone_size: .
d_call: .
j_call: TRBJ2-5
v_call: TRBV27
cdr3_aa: CASRVTGEETQYF
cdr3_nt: TGTGCCAGCAGGGTTACAGGAGAAGAGACCCAGTACTTC

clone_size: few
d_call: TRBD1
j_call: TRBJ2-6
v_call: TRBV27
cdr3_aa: CASSTTGGDGANVLTF
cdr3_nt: TGTGCCAGCAGTACCACAGGGGGCGATGGGGCCAACGTCCTGACTTTC

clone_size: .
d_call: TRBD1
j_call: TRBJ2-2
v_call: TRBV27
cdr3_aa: CASSSEDRALNSREELFF
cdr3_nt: TGTGCCAGCAGTTCCGAGGACAGGGCCTTAAATAGCCGTGAGGAGCTGTTTTTT

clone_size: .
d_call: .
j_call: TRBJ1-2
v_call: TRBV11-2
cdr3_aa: CASSLSILSPYGYTF
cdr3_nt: TGTGCCAGCAGCTTAAGCATCCTCTCCCCCTATGGCTACACCTTC

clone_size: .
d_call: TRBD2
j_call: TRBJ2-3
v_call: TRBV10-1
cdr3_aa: CASSEDSGRYTDTQYF
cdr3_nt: TGCGCCAGCAGTGAGGATAGCGGGAGGTACACAGATACGCAGTATTTT

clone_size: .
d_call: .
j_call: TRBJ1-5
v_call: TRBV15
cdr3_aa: CATSGSSNQPQHF
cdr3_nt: TGTGCCACCTCAGGGTCCAGCAATCAGCCCCAGCATTTT

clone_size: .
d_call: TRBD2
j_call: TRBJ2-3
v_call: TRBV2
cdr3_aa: CASNQGLGGDTQYF
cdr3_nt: TGTGCCAGCAACCAAGGATTGGGGGGGGATACGCAGTATTTT

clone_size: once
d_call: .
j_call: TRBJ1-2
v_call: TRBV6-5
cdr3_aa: CASGWRGTFYGYTF
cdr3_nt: TGTGCCAGCGGATGGAGGGGGACGTTCTATGGCTACACCTTC

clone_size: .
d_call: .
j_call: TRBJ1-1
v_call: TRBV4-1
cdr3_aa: CASSQEKVEFTEAFF
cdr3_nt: TGCGCCAGCAGCCAAGAAAAGGTTGAATTTACTGAAGCTTTCTTT

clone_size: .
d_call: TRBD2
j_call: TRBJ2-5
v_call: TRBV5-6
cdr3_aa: CASSLFISGKETQYF
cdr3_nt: TGTGCCAGCAGCTTGTTCATTAGCGGGAAAGAGACCCAGTACTTC

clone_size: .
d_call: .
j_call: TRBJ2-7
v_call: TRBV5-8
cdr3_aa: CASMYSSYEQYF
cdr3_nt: TGTGCCAGCATGTACAGCTCCTACGAGCAGTACTTC

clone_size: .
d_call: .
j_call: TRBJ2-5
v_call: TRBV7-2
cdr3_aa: CASSLVGGVETQYF
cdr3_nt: TGTGCCAGCAGCTTAGTGGGGGGCGTAGAGACCCAGTACTTC

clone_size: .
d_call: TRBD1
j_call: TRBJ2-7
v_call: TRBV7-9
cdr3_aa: CASSYGALGQGSYEQYF
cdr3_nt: TGTGCCAGCAGCTATGGAGCTCTGGGACAGGGTTCCTACGAGCAGTACTTC

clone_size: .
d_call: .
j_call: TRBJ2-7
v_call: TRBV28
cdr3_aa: CASSTEIRVSYEQYF
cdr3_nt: TGTGCCAGCAGTACAGAAATTCGGGTCTCCTACGAGCAGTACTTC

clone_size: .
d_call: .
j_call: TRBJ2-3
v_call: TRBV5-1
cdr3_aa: CASSLTGAAADTQYF
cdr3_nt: TGCGCCAGCAGCTTAACGGGGGCCGCGGCAGATACGCAGTATTTT

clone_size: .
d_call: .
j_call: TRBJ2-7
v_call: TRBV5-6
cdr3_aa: CASSFKTYEQYF
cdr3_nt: TGTGCCAGCAGCTTCAAGACCTACGAGCAGTACTTC

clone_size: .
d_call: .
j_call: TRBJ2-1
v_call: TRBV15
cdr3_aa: CATSRDLPGGDEQFF
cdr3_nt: TGTGCCACCAGCAGAGATCTTCCGGGGGGCGATGAGCAGTTCTTC

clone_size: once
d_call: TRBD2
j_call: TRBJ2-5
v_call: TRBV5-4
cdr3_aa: CASSDGGAGETQYF
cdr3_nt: TGTGCCAGCAGCGACGGGGGGGCCGGGGAGACCCAGTACTTC

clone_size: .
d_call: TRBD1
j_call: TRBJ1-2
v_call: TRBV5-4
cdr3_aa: CASSTDRDYGYTF
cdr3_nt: TGTGCCAGCAGCACTGACAGGGACTATGGCTACACCTTC

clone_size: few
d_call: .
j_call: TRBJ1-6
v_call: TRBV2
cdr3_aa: CASSPIGGMDPPLHF
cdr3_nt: TGTGCCAGCAGTCCCATAGGGGGGATGGATCCACCCCTCCACTTT

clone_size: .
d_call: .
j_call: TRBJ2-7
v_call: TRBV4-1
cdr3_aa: CASSHRNGYEQYF
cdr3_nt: TGCGCCAGCAGCCATCGAAACGGGTACGAGCAGTACTTC

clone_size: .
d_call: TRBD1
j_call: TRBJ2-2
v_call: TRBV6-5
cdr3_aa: CASSYMRQGTGELFF
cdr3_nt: TGTGCCAGCAGTTACATGAGACAGGGTACCGGGGAGCTGTTTTTT

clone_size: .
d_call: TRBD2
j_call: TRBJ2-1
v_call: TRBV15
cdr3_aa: CATSRDSSGRANYNEQFF
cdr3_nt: TGTGCCACCAGCAGAGATTCCAGCGGGAGGGCCAACTACAATGAGCAGTTCTTC

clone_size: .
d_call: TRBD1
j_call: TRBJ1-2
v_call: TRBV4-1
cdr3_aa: CASSQSSGDSLFYGYTF
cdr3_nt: TGCGCCAGCAGCCAATCCTCCGGGGACAGTCTTTTCTATGGCTACACCTTC

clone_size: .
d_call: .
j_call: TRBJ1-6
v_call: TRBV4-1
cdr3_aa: CASSQDVRAYNSPLHF
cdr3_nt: TGCGCCAGCAGCCAAGATGTAAGAGCCTATAATTCACCCCTCCACTTT

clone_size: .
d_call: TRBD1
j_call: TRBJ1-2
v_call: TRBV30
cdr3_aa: CAWEGARYGYTF
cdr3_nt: TGTGCCTGGGAGGGGGCCCGCTATGGCTACACCTTC

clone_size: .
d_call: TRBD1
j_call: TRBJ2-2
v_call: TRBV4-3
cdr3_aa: CASSQPTPGQGARADTGELFF
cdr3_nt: TGCGCCAGCAGCCAACCCACTCCGGGACAGGGGGCAAGAGCGGACACCGGGGAGCTGTTTTTT

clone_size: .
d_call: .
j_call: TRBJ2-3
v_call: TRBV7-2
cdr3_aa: CASLSGYTDTQYF
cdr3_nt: TGTGCCAGCCTCTCGGGCTACACAGATACGCAGTATTTT

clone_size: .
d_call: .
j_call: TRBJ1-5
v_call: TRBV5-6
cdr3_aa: CASTKSGNQPQHF
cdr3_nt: TGTGCCAGCACAAAGAGCGGCAATCAGCCCCAGCATTTT

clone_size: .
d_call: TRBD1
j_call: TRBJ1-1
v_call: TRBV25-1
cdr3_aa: CASTWTGLNTEAFF
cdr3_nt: TGTGCCAGCACCTGGACAGGGTTGAACACTGAAGCTTTCTTT